One sample yielded the 7 T cell receptor beta chains listed below, sequenced in a study of immune cell composition in non-small cell lung cancer. Method: immunoSEQ multiplex PCR; TCRdb's copy keeps in-frame clones and lacks some. The repertoire holds about 1,100 clones, with roughly 78% as singletons. Sequences were obtained from lung tumor tissue. The receptor source for this set is a human donor with non-small cell lung cancer.

The V and J genes are TRBV11-3 and TRBJ2-7; D is perhaps TRBD1 (6 bases). The CDR3 covers 13 residues. Germline V gene data show CDR1 as SGHNT and CDR2 as YENEEA. The germline V and J ends were trimmed by 5 bases and 3 bases, with 11 bases remaining between them. CDR3 in DNA: TGTGCCAGCAGCATCGGACAGAACTACGAGCAGTACTTC. Its protein is CASSIGQNYEQYF.

Here the CDR3 reads CASSRSGTGFYEQYF. The CDR3 nucleotides read TGTGCCAGCAGCCGCTCCGGGACAGGGTTCTACGAGCAGTACTTC. The V and J genes are TRBV4-2 and TRBJ2-7; 9 nucleotides match TRBD1. CDR3 length: 15 amino acids. Germline V gene lookup returns CDR1 LGHNA and CDR2 YNFKEQ. The junction had 7 bases not matched to a gene; V was cut back by 4 bases and J by 3 bases.

The chain employs TRBV4-2 and TRBJ2-5; 7 bases agree with TRBD2. The CDR3 covers 15 residues. Losses at the gene ends were 4 bases for V and 5 bases for J; bases not matched to a gene: 10. Looked up from germline, CDR1 is LGHNA and CDR2 is YNFKEQ. CDR3 in amino acids: CASSLDPTSVETQYF. CDR3 in DNA: TGTGCCAGCAGCCTAGACCCCACTAGCGTCGAGACCCAGTACTTC.

The J gene is TRBJ2-7, the V gene TRBV5-1, with TRBD2 matching 8 bases. J lost 10 bases, V lost 0 bases, and 6 bases had no gene match. This CDR3 is built from 13 residues. Germline CDR1 SGHRS, CDR2 YFSETQ. In nucleotides, the CDR3 is TGCGCCAGCAGCTTGGTGGGTAGCGGGGAACAGTACTTC. Translating it yields CASSLVGSGEQYF.

This rearrangement joins TRBV2 to TRBJ2-2; 10 bases line up with TRBD2. This CDR3 region has 14 residues. Germline V gene sequence: CDR1 SNHLY, CDR2 FYNNEI. With 3 bases clipped from V and 9 bases from J, the junction kept 4 bases outside the gene matches. CDR3 region: CASSESGGAWELFF. The CDR3 DNA sequence: TGTGCCAGCAGTGAGAGCGGGGGGGCCTGGGAGCTGTTTTTT.

The CDR3 DNA is TGTGCCAGCAGGAGTGGTTCACCCCTCCACTTT. Residues: CASRSGSPLHF. The chain couples TRBV2 to TRBJ1-6; D ambiguous. The V and J ends lost 6 bases and 9 bases respectively, with 6 bases between them. The CDR3 is 11 residues long. Germline V gene sequence: CDR1 SNHLY, CDR2 FYNNEI.

The chain recombines TRBV18 with TRBJ2-2, with 12 bases aligning to TRBD1. Trimming cost V 5 bases and J 7 bases; bases outside gene matches: 11. This CDR3 spans 17 amino acids. Germline assignment: CDR1 KGHSH and CDR2 LQKENI. The CDR3 region has the DNA TGTGCCAGCTCAACATCATCCGGGACAGGGGGCGGCGGGGAGCTGTTTTTT. Protein product: CASSTSSGTGGGGELFF.